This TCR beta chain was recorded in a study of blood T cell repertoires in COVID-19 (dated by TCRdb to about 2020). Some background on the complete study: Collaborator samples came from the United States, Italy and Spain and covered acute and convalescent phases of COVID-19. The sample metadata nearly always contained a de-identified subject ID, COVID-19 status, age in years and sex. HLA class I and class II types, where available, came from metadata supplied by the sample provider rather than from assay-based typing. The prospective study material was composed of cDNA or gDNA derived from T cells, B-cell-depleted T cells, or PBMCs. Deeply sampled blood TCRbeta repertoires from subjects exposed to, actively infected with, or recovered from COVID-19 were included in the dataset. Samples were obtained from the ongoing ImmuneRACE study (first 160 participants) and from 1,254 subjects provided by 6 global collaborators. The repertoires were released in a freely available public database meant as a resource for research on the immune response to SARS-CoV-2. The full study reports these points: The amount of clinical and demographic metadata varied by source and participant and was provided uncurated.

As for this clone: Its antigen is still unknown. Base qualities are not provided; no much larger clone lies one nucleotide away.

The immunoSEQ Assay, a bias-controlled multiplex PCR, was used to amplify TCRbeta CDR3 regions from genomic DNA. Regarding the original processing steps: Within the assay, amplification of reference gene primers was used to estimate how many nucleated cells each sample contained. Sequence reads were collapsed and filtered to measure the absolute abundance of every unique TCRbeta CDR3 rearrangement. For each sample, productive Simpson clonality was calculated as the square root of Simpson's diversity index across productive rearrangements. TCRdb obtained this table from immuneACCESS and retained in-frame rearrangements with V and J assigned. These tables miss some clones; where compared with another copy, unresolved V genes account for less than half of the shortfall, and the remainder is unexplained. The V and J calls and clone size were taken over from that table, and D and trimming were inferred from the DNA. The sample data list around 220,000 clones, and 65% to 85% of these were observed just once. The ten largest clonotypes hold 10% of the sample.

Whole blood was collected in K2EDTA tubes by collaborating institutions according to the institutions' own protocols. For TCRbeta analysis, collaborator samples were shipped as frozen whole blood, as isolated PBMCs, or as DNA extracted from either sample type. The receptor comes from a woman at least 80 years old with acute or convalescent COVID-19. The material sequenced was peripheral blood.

The CDR3 region has the sequence CASSVKRGSTDTQYF. In nucleotides, the sequence is TGTGCCAGCAGCGTAAAGCGGGGGAGCACAGATACGCAGTATTTT. The chain employs TRBV9 and TRBJ2-3, with TRBD2 identical over 8 junction bases. The CDR3 runs 15 amino acids, cysteine and phenylalanine included. Here the CDR3 DNA is all that survives: 45 bases in frame from base 1. From a lookup of the germline V gene, CDR1 and CDR2 are SGDLS and YYNGEE. From V the trimming removes 1 base and from J it removes 0 bases, while the gene matches leave 1 base of the junction unaccounted for. Reference TRBV9 and TRBJ2-3 proteins supply the regions before and after the CDR3; the full variable domain is: DSGVTQTPKHLITATGQRVTLRCSPRSGDLSVYWYQQSLDQGLQFLIQYYNGEERAKGNILERFSAQQFPDLHSELNLSSLELGDSALYFCASSVKRGSTDTQYFGPGTRLTVL.